This T cell receptor (beta chain) is from a study of molecular identifiers for immune sequencing clone quantification. Trimming left V 5 bases short and J 5 bases short, with 12 bases between. The CDR3 is made up of 13 amino acids. From germline, CDR1 is SEHNR and CDR2 FQNEAQ (reference sequence). TCRdb processed the PCR reads anew with MiXCR; each CDR3 protein has one entry. The sample lists 85,000 to 130,000 distinct CDR3 sequences, under 40% occurring once. This clonotype was obtained from a human donor in good health. Some libraries in this study had Jurkat cell RNA spiked in. Source material: naive CD8+ T cells from blood, with Jurkat cell RNA spiked in. Subset defined: FACS-sorted CD8+CD4-CCR7+CD45RA+ naive T cells. The chain couples TRBV7-9 to TRBJ2-5, with D perhaps TRBD2 (5 bases). The CDR3 sequence is CASSTGVYETQYF. CDR3 sequence (DNA): TGTGCCAGCAGCACCGGGGTATATGAGACCCAGTACTTC.